Listed below are T cell receptor beta chains from one sample, sequenced in a study of T cells in localized non-small cell lung cancer. TCRdb's table, derived via immunoSEQ multiplex PCR, lists solely in-frame clones and lacks some. The table records tens of thousands of clones, about four fifths of them present only once. Sequencing used peripheral blood, obtained before any cancer treatment. The receptors were sampled from a man aged 40 to 70 with stage I lung adenocarcinoma. Each CDR3 is given with its conserved first and last residue. The D gene is left open where the match is weak.

TRBV6-1	TRBJ2-7	TRBD1	CASNFGQGSYEQYF
TRBV7-9	TRBJ2-3	-	CASSPIRPSSTDTQYF
TRBV7-6	TRBJ2-2	-	CASSLFGGSTGELFF
TRBV10-1	TRBJ2-2	-	CASSDTGNTGELFF
TRBV19	TRBJ2-1	-	CASRRLGGRGEQFF
TRBV11-2	TRBJ2-1	-	CASSPDALVLAYNEQFF
TRBV13	TRBJ2-2	-	CATPRRESNTGELFF
TRBV6-1	TRBJ2-3	-	CASSVLTAHGGTDTQYF
TRBV6-5	TRBJ2-1	TRBD2	CASSSLSGGYYNEQFF
TRBV5-1	TRBJ1-1	-	CASSLQDLGTEAFF
TRBV7-6	TRBJ2-2	TRBD1	CASSLGDRGRNGELFF
TRBV6-5	TRBJ2-1	-	CAIRGRLYNEQFF
TRBV5-1	TRBJ2-7	TRBD1	CASSLGDSIEQYF
TRBV5-1	TRBJ2-7	-	CASSYQFPTYEQYF
TRBV4-3	TRBJ1-5	-	CASSQDGHQPQHF
TRBV6-1	TRBJ1-5	TRBD1	CASTPGTGNQPQHF
TRBV19	TRBJ1-2	-	CASSISRARDGYGYTF
TRBV6-5	TRBJ2-7	TRBD1	CASSPDRESVYEQYF
TRBV4-2	TRBJ1-1	TRBD1	CASSQGLTGFTEAFF
TRBV5-4	TRBJ2-1	-	CASSLGGASSYNEQFF
TRBV7-9	TRBJ2-7	-	CASSFTLFEQYF
TRBV7-2	TRBJ2-4	-	CASSPQGSGGIQYF
TRBV7-6	TRBJ2-3	-	CASSLDFTDTQYF
TRBV2	TRBJ2-5	-	CASGEPLGVETQYF
TRBV30	TRBJ2-1	-	CAWRLRFRGRSNEQFF
TRBV9	TRBJ1-6	TRBD1	CASSGTGTNSPLHF
TRBV4-1	TRBJ1-5	TRBD1	CASSPDRNNQPQHF
TRBV6-1	TRBJ1-2	-	CASSDGRIYGYTF
TRBV7-8	TRBJ2-7	TRBD2	CASSFAGGASYEQYF
TRBV7-3	TRBJ2-2	TRBD1	CASSLTSPDRVGELFF
TRBV19	TRBJ1-2	TRBD1	CASSIPAGQGSTNYGYTF
TRBV7-6	TRBJ2-3	TRBD1	CASSSTGSGTDTQYF
TRBV6-5	TRBJ1-4	-	CASSYSRQGNEKLFF
TRBV6-5	TRBJ2-1	TRBD1	CASSYGTGGYNEQFF
TRBV2	TRBJ2-3	TRBD2	CASSEGTSGRGTDTQYF
TRBV7-2	TRBJ1-1	-	CASSTPLWHTEAFF
TRBV28	TRBJ2-3	TRBD2	CASTAIAGLTDTQYF
TRBV7-3	TRBJ2-1	TRBD2	CASSSLPGLAGKNEQFF
TRBV9	TRBJ2-2	-	CASSVVLSAGELFF
TRBV5-1	TRBJ2-3	-	CASSLALTITDTQYF
TRBV6-1	TRBJ2-7	-	CASTLTLVDEQYF
TRBV13	TRBJ2-2	-	CASSFLTTNTGELFF
TRBV18	TRBJ1-4	-	CASSPPGHPTNEKLFF
TRBV30	TRBJ2-7	TRBD1	CAWTDTGGADEQYF
TRBV5-3	TRBJ2-5	TRBD1	CARRIQGAGETQYF
TRBV27	TRBJ1-1	TRBD1	CASSSRLGQAVNTEAFF
TRBV7-8	TRBJ2-7	TRBD2	CASSLALSAGGNSYEQYF
TRBV7-2	TRBJ2-7	-	CASSLMYEQYF
TRBV2	TRBJ1-2	-	CASSEEVVYYGYTF
TRBV4-2	TRBJ2-7	-	CASSQVEGGESSEQYF
TRBV11-2	TRBJ2-1	-	CASSLGPSYNEQFF
TRBV30	TRBJ1-3	-	CAWSGFDTIYF
TRBV6-9	TRBJ1-3	-	CASSYRGKGPSGNTIYF
TRBV19	TRBJ2-1	TRBD2	CATRTSGGRYNEQFF
TRBV4-2	TRBJ2-3	-	CASSRILASTDTQYF